This TCR beta chain was identified in a study of cytomegalovirus exposure and HLA in healthy donors. Study-level findings and limits: Researchers reportedly found TCR beta sequences accurately predicted most subjects' HLA-A and HLA-B alleles. An analysis done earlier found most TCR beta V segments productive about 87% or about 30% of the time.

Amplification used 60 Vbeta primers and 13 Jbeta primers. Sequencing was performed with immunoSEQ multiplex PCR; in TCRdb, only in-frame clones are kept and a portion is missing. The sample carries 150,000 to 250,000 clones, 75% to 85% recorded once. Points on this clone: The antigen is not known.

V shed 6 bases and J shed 4 bases, with 9 bases lying between them. Germline CDR1 is SNHLY and CDR2 is FYNNEI. The CDR3 covers 12 residues. The rearrangement uses TRBV2 and TRBJ1-1; D might be TRBD1 (5 bases). The specimen was PBMCs. This TCR was sampled from a woman in her fifties or sixties in good health and CMV-seropositive. The CDR3 DNA sequence: TGTGCCAGCAGAATGGGGGGCACTGAAGCTTTCTTT. Amino acid sequence: CASRMGGTEAFF.